The entry that follows covers one T cell receptor beta chain sequence. Its antigen is currently unknown. Germline V gives CDR1 MDHEN, CDR2 SYDVKM. The CDR3 is 14 amino acids. The source of the sample is a study of CXCR3-negative and CXCR3-positive naive CD8 T cells. With UMI labels, 5' RACE was used to prepare the TRB cDNA libraries. TCRdb re-called the 5' RACE reads, yielding one record per CDR3 amino acid sequence without DNA. The sample holds about 150,000 distinct CDR3 sequences. Regarding the study as a whole: When CXCR3-positive naive cells were set against CXCR3-negative naive cells, the former had more hydrophobic TRB CDR3s.

The TCR comes from a human donor in good health. Some clones in this sample may be carry-over from other donors' samples. The V gene is TRBV28, the J gene TRBJ2-1; TCRdb's D call, TRBD1, is unchecked because there is no DNA. Material for sequencing was naive CXCR3+ CD8+ T cells from blood. The sample's subset: CD45RO-CCR7+CD27+CD95- naive CD8+ T cells expressing CXCR3 (TNR3+). The chain's CDR3 is CASSFGRTYNEQFF.